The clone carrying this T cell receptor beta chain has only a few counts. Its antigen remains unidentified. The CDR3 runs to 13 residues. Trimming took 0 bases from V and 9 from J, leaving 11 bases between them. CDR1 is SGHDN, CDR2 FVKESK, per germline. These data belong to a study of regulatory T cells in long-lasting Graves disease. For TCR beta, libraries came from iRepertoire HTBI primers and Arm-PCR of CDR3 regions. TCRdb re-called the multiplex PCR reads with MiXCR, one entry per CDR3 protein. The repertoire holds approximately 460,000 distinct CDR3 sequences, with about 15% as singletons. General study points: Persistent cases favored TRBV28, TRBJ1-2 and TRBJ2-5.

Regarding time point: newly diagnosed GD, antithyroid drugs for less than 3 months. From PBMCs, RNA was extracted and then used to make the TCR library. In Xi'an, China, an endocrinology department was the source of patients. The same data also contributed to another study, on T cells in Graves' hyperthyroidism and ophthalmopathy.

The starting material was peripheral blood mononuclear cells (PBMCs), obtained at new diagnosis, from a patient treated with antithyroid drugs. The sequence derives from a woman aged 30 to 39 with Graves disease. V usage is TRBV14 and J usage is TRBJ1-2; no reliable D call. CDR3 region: CASSQDLRGSYTF. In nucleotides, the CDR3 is TGTGCCAGCAGCCAAGATCTTCGGGGTAGCTACACCTTC.